These T cell receptor beta chains were read from a single sample in a study of control samples from healthy donors and cancer patients. Assay: immunoSEQ multiplex PCR; the TCRdb copy retains only in-frame clones and omits some. Counted here are 130,000 or so clones, nearly 90% occurring once; the ten biggest clones make up under 9%. Sequencing was performed on PBMCs. Receptor source: a man in his fifties or sixties with head and neck cancer. Both conserved end residues are part of each CDR3. The D gene is left open where the match is weak.

d_call j_call v_call cdr3_nt cdr3_aa
NA TRBJ1-6 TRBV27 TGTGCCAGCAGTGTGGGACGGTGGAATTCACCCCTCCACTTT CASSVGRWNSPLHF
NA TRBJ2-5 TRBV3-1/TRBV3-2 TGTGCCAGCAGCCTCAAGAGTCGACGGCGCCAAGAGACCCAGTACTTC CASSLKSRRRQETQYF
NA TRBJ2-1 TRBV6-5 TGTGCCAGCAGTCCATTGAACGAGAATGAGCAGTTCTTC CASSPLNENEQFF
TRBD2 TRBJ2-3 TRBV6-5 TGTGCCAGCATGAGCGGGGGTGACACAGATACGCAGTATTTT CASMSGGDTDTQYF
TRBD2 TRBJ2-2 TRBV27 TGTGCCAGCAGACCGACCGGGACTAGCGGTACCGGGGAGCTGTTTTTT CASRPTGTSGTGELFF
NA TRBJ2-7 TRBV7-9 TGTGCCAGCAGCTTTGGCAGGGACGAGGACGAGCAGTACTTC CASSFGRDEDEQYF
NA TRBJ2-1 TRBV11-2 TGTGCCAGCAGCCTCTCCCTATTGGGGGTCAACAATGAGCAGTTCTTC CASSLSLLGVNNEQFF
NA TRBJ2-3 TRBV7-2 TGTGCCAGCAGCGCCCGGACAGTAGCTAGCACAGATACGCAGTATTTT CASSARTVASTDTQYF
TRBD1 TRBJ1-1 TRBV9 TGTGCCAGCAGCGTGGACAGGGGGAACACTGAAGCTTTCTTT CASSVDRGNTEAFF
TRBD1 TRBJ2-7 TRBV28 TGTGCCAGCAGTTTAGGCAGGGGGCACACCTACGAGCAGTACTTC CASSLGRGHTYEQYF